Listed below are T cell receptor beta chains from one sample, sequenced in a study of cytomegalovirus exposure and HLA in healthy donors. Clones were read by immunoSEQ multiplex PCR, and TCRdb kept only the in-frame ones, dropping some. The sample lists some 150,000 clones; more than 75% were seen once. Sequencing was done on a sample of PBMCs. The source is a human donor in good health. Both conserved end residues are part of each CDR3. D genes are given only for firm matches. Expanded clones get a size class; other rows say once, few or many, or leave the size out.

v_call	j_call	d_call	clone_size	cdr3_nt	cdr3_aa
TRBV6-4	TRBJ2-2	TRBD2	NA	TGTGCCAGCCGCCTAGAGGGACTAGCGGACACCGGGGAGCTGTTTTTT	CASRLEGLADTGELFF
TRBV9	TRBJ2-1	NA	NA	TGTGCCAGCAGCGTAGGAGTTAGTAGTAATGAGCAGTTCTTC	CASSVGVSSNEQFF
TRBV7-6	TRBJ1-2	NA	NA	TGTGCCAGCAGCCCCAGGGGATTCTATGGCTACACCTTC	CASSPRGFYGYTF
TRBV7-8	TRBJ1-2	NA	NA	TGTGCCAGCAGCTTTTCAGGGAACTATGGCTACCCCTTC	CASSFSGNYGYPF
TRBV9	TRBJ2-2	TRBD1	NA	TGTGCCAGCAGCGTAATGACAGGGGCCCTCACCGGGGAGCTGTTTTTT	CASSVMTGALTGELFF
TRBV7-8	TRBJ1-4	TRBD1	NA	TGTGCCAGCAGCTCCCGGGACAGTAATGAAAAACTGTTTTTT	CASSSRDSNEKLFF
TRBV5-1	TRBJ2-7	NA	NA	TGCGCCAGCAGCCTCGGCAGGCCTGCCTACGAGCAGTACTTC	CASSLGRPAYEQYF
TRBV5-1	TRBJ2-7	NA	NA	TGCGCCAGCAGCTTGGGCTCAGGGGGGTCCTACGAGCAGTACTTC	CASSLGSGGSYEQYF
TRBV6-1	TRBJ1-5	NA	NA	TGTGCCAGCAGTGGGAGTGTTACAGGTCGCGGCAATCAGCCCCAGCATTTT	CASSGSVTGRGNQPQHF
TRBV4-3	TRBJ1-1	NA	few	TGCGCCAGCAGCCAAGGGACGGCTAGGGGGAACACTGAAGCTTTCTTT	CASSQGTARGNTEAFF
TRBV18	TRBJ2-3	TRBD2	NA	TGTGCCAGCTCACCCAGAGTGACTAGCGGCACAGATACGCAGTATTTT	CASSPRVTSGTDTQYF
TRBV19	TRBJ2-1	TRBD2	NA	TGTGCCAGTAGTATCGTCTCCGCGGGAGTCTACTACAATGAGCAGTTCTTC	CASSIVSAGVYYNEQFF
TRBV29-1	TRBJ1-1	TRBD1	once	TGCAGCGTTGGGGGGAAAACAGGGGGGAAAATGAACACTGAAGCTTTCTTT	CSVGGKTGGKMNTEAFF
TRBV28	TRBJ2-3	TRBD2	NA	TGTGCCAGCAGTATTAGACAGGCGACTAGCGGGCCTACAGATACGCAGTATTTT	CASSIRQATSGPTDTQYF
TRBV19	TRBJ2-1	NA	NA	TGTGCCAGTAGTCCTAGTCCCCTTCAAGCCAATGAGCAGTTCTTC	CASSPSPLQANEQFF
TRBV5-1	TRBJ1-3	NA	NA	TGCGCCAGCAGCTTGACAGGGTCAGGAAACACCATATATTTT	CASSLTGSGNTIYF
TRBV19	TRBJ1-1	NA	NA	TGTGCAAGTAAGGCGGGGTTGGAAGCTTTCTTT	CASKAGLEAFF
TRBV7-9	TRBJ2-7	TRBD1	NA	TGTGCCAGCAGGTCGGGACAGGGGGGGCCGAGCTCCTACGAGCAGTACTTC	CASRSGQGGPSSYEQYF
TRBV4-1	TRBJ2-7	TRBD2	NA	TGCGCCAGCAGCCAAGAATCATCCGCGGGGGTTTCCTACGAGCAGTACTTC	CASSQESSAGVSYEQYF
TRBV7-9	TRBJ2-1	NA	NA	TGTGCCAGCAGCCCCGGGACAACAGGCTCCTACAATGAGCAGTTCTTC	CASSPGTTGSYNEQFF
TRBV5-1	TRBJ2-5	NA	NA	TGCGCCAGCAGCACTAATAGCGCAATCCAAGAGACCCAGTACTTC	CASSTNSAIQETQYF
TRBV11-2	TRBJ2-1	NA	NA	TGTGCCAGCAGCTCCGACCCGGGACAAACTAATGAGCAGTTCTTC	CASSSDPGQTNEQFF
TRBV7-2	TRBJ1-5	NA	once	TGTGCCAGCAGCTTAGAACAGGGAGACAATCAGCCCCAGCATTTT	CASSLEQGDNQPQHF
TRBV27	TRBJ1-1	TRBD1	NA	TGTGCCAGCAGTCTTAGACAGGGGGAGTACACTGAAGCTTTCTTT	CASSLRQGEYTEAFF
TRBV2	TRBJ2-7	NA	NA	TGTGCCAGCAGAGGGGTCGGGAGCCCCTACGAGCAGTACTTC	CASRGVGSPYEQYF
TRBV30	TRBJ1-6	TRBD1	NA	TGTGCCTGGAGTATGCCGGACAGGGAGTTTTCACCCCTCCACTTT	CAWSMPDREFSPLHF
TRBV5-4	TRBJ2-2	TRBD2	NA	TGTGCCAGCAGCAAAGTACTAGCGGACCCGCTAGGGGAGCTGTTTTTT	CASSKVLADPLGELFF
TRBV19	TRBJ1-2	NA	NA	TGTGCCAGTAGTCCCGCCAAGCCTGGTCTCTATGGCTACACCTTC	CASSPAKPGLYGYTF
TRBV5-5	TRBJ1-2	NA	NA	TGTGCCAGCAGCGTTGGGACAATCGAAGAGCAGTTCTATTATGGCTACACCTTC	CASSVGTIEEQFYYGYTF
TRBV5-1	TRBJ1-1	NA	NA	TGCGCCAGCAGCTTGGGTCTGGGAGATGAAGCTTTCTTT	CASSLGLGDEAFF
TRBV7-2	TRBJ2-4	TRBD2	NA	TGTGCCAGCAGCGTAAATGTGCGGGGGGCAGACATTCAGTACTTC	CASSVNVRGADIQYF
TRBV4-1	TRBJ1-2	TRBD1	few	TGCGCCAGCAGCCGAGTTCGGGACAGAACAGCATCTAACTATGGCTACCCCTTC	CASSRVRDRTASNYGYPF
TRBV5-6	TRBJ2-2	TRBD2	NA	TGTGCCAGCAGCCGGCGGCTAGCGGGTTATTTGCCCGGGGAGCTGTTTTTT	CASSRRLAGYLPGELFF
TRBV7-9	TRBJ2-3	NA	once	TGTGCCAGCAGCCTATTTTTGGGCGACACAGATACGCAGTATTTT	CASSLFLGDTDTQYF
TRBV9	TRBJ2-3	TRBD2	NA	TGTGCCAGCAGCGTGGGACTAGCGGGACCCATCACAGATACGCAGTATTTT	CASSVGLAGPITDTQYF
TRBV30	TRBJ1-1	NA	once	TGTGCCTGGACCCCGGGACTGCCGAACACTGAAGCTTTCTTT	CAWTPGLPNTEAFF